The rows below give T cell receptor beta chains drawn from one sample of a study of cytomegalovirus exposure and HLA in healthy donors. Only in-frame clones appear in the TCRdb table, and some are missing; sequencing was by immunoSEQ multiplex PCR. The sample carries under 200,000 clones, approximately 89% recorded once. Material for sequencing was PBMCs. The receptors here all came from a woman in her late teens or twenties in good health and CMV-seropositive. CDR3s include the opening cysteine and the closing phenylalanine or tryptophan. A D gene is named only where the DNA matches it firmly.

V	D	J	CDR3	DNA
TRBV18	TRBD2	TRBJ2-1	CASSPSGRASYNEQFF	TGTGCCAGCTCACCAAGCGGGAGGGCCTCCTACAATGAGCAGTTCTTC
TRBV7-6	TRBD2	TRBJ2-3	CASSLGLAGASTDTQYF	TGTGCCAGCAGCTTAGGATTAGCGGGGGCTAGCACAGATACGCAGTATTTT
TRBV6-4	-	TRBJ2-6	CASSVAGDGANVLTF	TGTGCCAGCAGTGTTGCAGGGGATGGGGCCAACGTCCTGACTTTC
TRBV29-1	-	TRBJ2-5	CSVTAGPQQETQYF	TGCAGCGTGACCGCAGGGCCGCAACAAGAGACCCAGTACTTC
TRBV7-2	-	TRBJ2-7	CASSLYYEQYF	TGTGCCAGCAGCCTTTACTACGAGCAGTACTTC
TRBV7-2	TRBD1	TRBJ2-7	CASTPNQGAFYEQYF	TGTGCCAGCACCCCCAACCAGGGGGCGTTTTACGAGCAGTACTTC
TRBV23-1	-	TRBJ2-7	CASTEGRGYLIYEQYF	TGCGCCAGCACAGAGGGGCGGGGTTATTTAATATACGAGCAGTACTTC
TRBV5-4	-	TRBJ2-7	CASSKDFPVPYEQYF	TGTGCCAGCAGCAAAGACTTTCCCGTTCCCTACGAGCAGTACTTC
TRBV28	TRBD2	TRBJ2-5	CASSLFLAGVTGAQYF	TGTGCCAGCAGTTTATTTTTAGCGGGAGTGACTGGGGCCCAGTACTTC
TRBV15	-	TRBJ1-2	CATSRVGKAPNYGYTF	TGTGCCACCAGCAGAGTCGGTAAAGCGCCCAACTATGGCTACACCTTC
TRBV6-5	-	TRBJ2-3	CASSYSSSTDTQYF	TGTGCCAGCAGTTACTCTTCTAGCACAGATACGCAGTATTTT
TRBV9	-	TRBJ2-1	CASSGRGLTQEQFF	TGTGCCAGCAGCGGTCGAGGACTGACTCAGGAGCAGTTCTTC
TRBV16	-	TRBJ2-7	CASSQSVLAPPYEQYF	TGTGCCAGCAGCCAATCTGTCCTAGCACCACCCTACGAGCAGTACTTC
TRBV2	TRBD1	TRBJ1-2	CASREAGGVYGYTF	TGTGCCAGCAGGGAGGCAGGGGGAGTCTATGGCTACACCTTC
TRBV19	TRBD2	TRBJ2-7	CATKKPGLAGDEQYF	TGTGCCACTAAAAAACCGGGACTAGCGGGAGACGAGCAGTACTTC
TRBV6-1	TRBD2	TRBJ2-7	CASILWREGYGEQYF	TGTGCCAGCATTTTGTGGCGGGAGGGTTACGGCGAGCAGTACTTC
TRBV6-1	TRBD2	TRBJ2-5	CASSVGLAGETQYF	TGTGCCAGCAGTGTGGGACTAGCGGGAGAGACCCAGTACTTC
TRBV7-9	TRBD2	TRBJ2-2	CASSLLFGREVGTGELFF	TGTGCCAGCAGTCTCCTGTTTGGTCGGGAGGTTGGCACCGGGGAGCTGTTTTTT
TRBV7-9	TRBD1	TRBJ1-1	CASGQGRTEAFF	TGTGCCAGTGGACAGGGGCGCACTGAAGCTTTCTTT
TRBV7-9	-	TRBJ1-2	CASSSRGSGYTF	TGTGCCAGCAGCTCCCGGGGTTCTGGCTACACCTTC
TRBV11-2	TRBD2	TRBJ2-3	CASSLDEWVSGSTDTQYF	TGTGCCAGCAGCTTAGACGAATGGGTTAGCGGGAGCACAGATACGCAGTATTTT
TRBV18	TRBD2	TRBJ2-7	CASSPPIGLAETYEQYF	TGTGCCAGCTCACCACCGATTGGACTAGCGGAGACCTACGAGCAGTACTTC